This T cell receptor (beta chain) was identified during a study of technical replicates of blood from a handful of donors. Repertoires were generated with immunoSEQ multiplex PCR, while TCRdb's copy carries only in-frame clones and drops some. The data contain about 66,000 clones, roughly 92% of them singletons. There are 18 residues in the CDR3. With 0 bases clipped from V and 1 base from J, the junction kept 9 bases outside the gene matches. Germline assignment: CDR1 MDHEN and CDR2 SYDVKM. V usage is TRBV28 and J usage is TRBJ2-7, with 10 bases matching TRBD1. Sequencing was performed on T cells isolated from PBMCs. This sequence was found in a human donor in good health. DNA of the CDR3: TGTGCCAGCAGTTTATGGGGACAGGGGACCTTAGCATCCTACGAGCAGTACTTC. This sequence encodes CASSLWGQGTLASYEQYF.